The T cell receptor beta chain described here comes from a study of tumor-infiltrating lymphocytes in primary liver carcinoma. The wider study: Samples yielded about 3.65 to 8 million productive TCRbeta reads, similar across tissue types.

Synthesis of TCR beta cDNA was carried out from around 540 ng total RNA with a constant-region primer. Libraries of TCR beta came from three nested multiplex PCR rounds with slightly modified ARM-PCR. TRBV1-TRBV30 forward and Cbeta reverse primers drove the first two roughly 9-cycle rounds. TCRdb analysed the multiplex PCR reads with MiXCR anew, one entry per CDR3 protein. The sample yields approximately 120,000 distinct CDR3 sequences, 50% to 80% seen once. V shed 4 bases and J 4 bases; nucleotides not matched to a gene: 7. Germline V gives CDR1 SGHRS, CDR2 YFSETQ. This CDR3 has 14 residues. It was from around 20-30 mg of unsorted bulk tissue that RNA and DNA were co-extracted. Study conclusions and caveats: Top clones occupying all five tumor regions numbered only about 7.5-24%. Tumors had a top-250-clone fraction that was significantly higher than blood (p = 0.039).

With regard to this clonotype: The antigen remains undetermined.

The chain couples TRBV5-1 to TRBJ1-1; 7 positions agree with TRBD1. The sequence derives from a woman aged 55-69 years with primary liver carcinoma and hepatitis B virus infection. Material: liver tumor tissue from sampling region 3. Described subset: tumor region T3, left-lateral pole. The CDR3 DNA reads as TGCGCCAGCAGCAACTCGACAGGGATCACTGAAGCTTTCTTT. Protein: CASSNSTGITEAFF.